This T cell receptor (beta chain) was obtained from a study of T cell responses to AZD1222 COVID-19 vaccine. Sequenced by immunoSEQ multiplex PCR; TCRdb stores in-frame clones only, minus some. The sample includes fewer than 150,000 clones, approximately 93% seen only once; the top ten take 0.85% to 0.95%. Between the trimmed V and J ends, which lost 4 bases and 4 bases, there was a span of 11 bases. Germline V gene sequence: CDR1 SGHRS, CDR2 YFSETQ. CDR3 length equals 13 residues. The source material was peripheral blood, sampled on day 0 of AZD1222 vaccination. This clonotype originated in an adult in good health. The V and J genes are TRBV5-1 and TRBJ1-2; D is undetermined. The CDR3 DNA reads as TGCGCCAGCAGCGTGAACCGACTCTATGGCTACACCTTC. This encodes CASSVNRLYGYTF.